This record concerns one TCR beta chain sequence. The antigen is unknown. This specimen comes from a study of T cell responses to AZD1222 COVID-19 vaccine. Broader study findings: At study baseline, merely six AZD1222 recipients were seropositive. White British ancestry dominated among donors, who included more females, and clonal diversity was possibly underestimated.

Sequencing used immunoSEQ multiplex PCR; TCRdb keeps in-frame clones, though not all of them. The sample lists 95,000 to 100,000 clones, 70% to 85% occurring once. The sequences come from peripheral blood, collected 28 days after the second AZD1222 dose. The source of this sequence is an adult who received the AZD1222 COVID-19 vaccine.

The CDR3 coding sequence is TGTGCCAGTAACGGCCAGGGGAGGACTGAAGCTTTCTTT. Its translation is CASNGQGRTEAFF. The chain recombines TRBV19 with TRBJ1-1, with D perhaps matching TRBD1 (6 bases). CDR3 length: 13 residues. Germline V gives CDR1 LNHDA, CDR2 SQIVND (reference sequence). V dropped 7 bases and J dropped 5 bases, with 14 bases sitting between them. The variable domain in full, with the rest retrieved from reference TRBV19 and TRBJ1-1, is DGGITQSPKYLFRKEGQNVTLSCEQNLNHDAMYWYRQDPGQGLRLIYYSQIVNDFQKGDIAEGYSVSREKKESFPLTVTSAQKNPTAFYLCASNGQGRTEAFFGQGTRLTVV.